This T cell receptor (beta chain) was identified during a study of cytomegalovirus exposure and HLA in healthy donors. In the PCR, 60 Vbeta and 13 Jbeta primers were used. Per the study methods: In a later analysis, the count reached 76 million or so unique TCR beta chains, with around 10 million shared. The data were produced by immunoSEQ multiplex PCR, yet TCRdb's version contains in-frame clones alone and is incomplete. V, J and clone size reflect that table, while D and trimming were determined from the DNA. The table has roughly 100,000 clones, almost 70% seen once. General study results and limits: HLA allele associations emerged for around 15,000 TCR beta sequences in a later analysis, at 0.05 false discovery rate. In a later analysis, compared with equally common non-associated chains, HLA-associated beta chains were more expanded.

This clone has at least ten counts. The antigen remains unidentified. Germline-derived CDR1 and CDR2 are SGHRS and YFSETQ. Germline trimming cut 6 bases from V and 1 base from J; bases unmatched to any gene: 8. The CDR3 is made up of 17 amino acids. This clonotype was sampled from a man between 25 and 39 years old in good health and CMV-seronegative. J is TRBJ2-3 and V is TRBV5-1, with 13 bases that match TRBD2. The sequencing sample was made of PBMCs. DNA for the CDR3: TGCGCCAGCACTCGGACAGGACTAGCGGGGGGCACAGATACGCAGTATTTT. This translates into CASTRTGLAGGTDTQYF.